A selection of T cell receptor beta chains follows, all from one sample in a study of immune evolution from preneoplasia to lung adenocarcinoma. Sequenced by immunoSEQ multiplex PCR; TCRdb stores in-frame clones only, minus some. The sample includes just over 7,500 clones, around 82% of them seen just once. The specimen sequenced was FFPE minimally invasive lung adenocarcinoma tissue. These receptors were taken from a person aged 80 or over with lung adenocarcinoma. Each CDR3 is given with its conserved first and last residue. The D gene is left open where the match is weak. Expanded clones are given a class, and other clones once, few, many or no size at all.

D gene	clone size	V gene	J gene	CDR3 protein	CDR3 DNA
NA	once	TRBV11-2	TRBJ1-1	CASSLVEGLRTEAFF	TGTGCCAGCAGCTTAGTGGAGGGTTTGAGGACTGAAGCTTTCTTT
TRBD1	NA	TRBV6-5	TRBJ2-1	CASSSTGYGDNEQFF	TGTGCCAGCAGTTCGACAGGGTACGGGGACAATGAGCAGTTCTTC
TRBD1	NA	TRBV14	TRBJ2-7	CASSQARGGHEQYF	TGTGCCAGCAGCCAAGCCCGAGGGGGCCACGAGCAGTACTTC
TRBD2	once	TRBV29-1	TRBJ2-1	CSVPTSGSRDNEQFF	TGCAGCGTCCCAACTAGCGGGAGCCGTGACAATGAGCAGTTCTTC
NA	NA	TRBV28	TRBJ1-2	CATVPRQSNYGYTF	TGTGCCACCGTGCCGCGCCAATCTAACTATGGCTACACCTTC
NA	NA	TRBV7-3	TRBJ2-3	CASSLTPARTDTQYF	TGTGCCAGCAGCTTAACTCCAGCCCGTACAGATACGCAGTATTTT
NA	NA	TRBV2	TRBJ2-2	CASSEALAINTGELFF	TGTGCCAGCAGTGAAGCACTAGCAATAAACACCGGGGAGCTGTTTTTT
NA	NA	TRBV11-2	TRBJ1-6	CASSLQGTPLHF	TGTGCCAGCAGCTTGCAGGGGACACCCCTCCACTTT
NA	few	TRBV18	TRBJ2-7	CASSPPSSREQYF	TGTGCCAGCTCACCACCTTCCTCTCGCGAGCAGTACTTC
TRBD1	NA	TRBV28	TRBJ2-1	CASRHSLPGGADYNEQFF	TGTGCCAGCAGGCACTCCCTCCCAGGGGGCGCGGACTACAATGAGCAGTTCTTC
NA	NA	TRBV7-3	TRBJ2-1	CASSLTMFGILFF	TGTGCCAGCAGCTTAACAATGTTCGGTATTTTGTTCTTC
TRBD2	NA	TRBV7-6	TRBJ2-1	CASSLVLSGGSYNEQFF	TGTGCCAGCAGCTTAGTCCTTAGCGGGGGATCCTACAATGAGCAGTTCTTC
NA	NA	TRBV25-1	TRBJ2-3	CASSRADTQYF	TGTGCCAGCAGTCGGGCAGATACGCAGTATTTT
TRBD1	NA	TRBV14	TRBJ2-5	CASSPGTASQETQYF	TGTGCCAGCAGCCCCGGGACAGCGAGCCAAGAGACCCAGTACTTC
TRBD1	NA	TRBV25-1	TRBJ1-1	CASRETGLNTEAFF	TGTGCCAGCAGGGAGACAGGGTTGAACACTGAAGCTTTCTTT
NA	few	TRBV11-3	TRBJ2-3	CASSLGEVQYF	TGTGCCAGCAGCTTAGGGGAGGTGCAGTATTTT
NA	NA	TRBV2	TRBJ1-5	CASSEAGRGISQPQHF	TGTGCCAGCAGTGAAGCCGGCAGGGGCATTAGTCAGCCCCAGCATTTT
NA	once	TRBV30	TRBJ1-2	CAWTKPSDSSNYGYTF	TGTGCCTGGACTAAACCCTCGGACAGCTCTAACTATGGCTACACCTTC
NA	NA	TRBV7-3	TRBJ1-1	CASSLAGANTEAFF	TGTGCCAGCAGCTTAGCAGGGGCAAACACTGAAGCTTTCTTT
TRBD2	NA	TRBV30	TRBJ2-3	CAWTSGLAATDTQYF	TGTGCCTGGACCTCTGGGCTAGCGGCCACAGATACGCAGTATTTT
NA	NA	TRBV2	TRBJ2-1	CASRAWQGGQFF	TGTGCCAGCAGGGCGTGGCAGGGCGGGCAGTTCTTC
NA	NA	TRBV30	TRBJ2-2	CACTPGLGKTGELFF	TGTGCCTGTACACCTGGGCTGGGAAAGACCGGGGAGCTGTTTTTT
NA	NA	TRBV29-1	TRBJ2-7	CSVKIETVIGEQYF	TGCAGCGTCAAGATAGAGACAGTAATAGGCGAGCAGTACTTC
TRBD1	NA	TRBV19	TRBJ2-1	CASTDAGGYNEQFF	TGTGCCAGTACGGATGCAGGGGGCTACAATGAGCAGTTCTTC
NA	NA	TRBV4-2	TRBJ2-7	CASSQARDGEQYF	TGTGCCAGCAGCCAAGCCCGGGATGGCGAGCAGTACTTC
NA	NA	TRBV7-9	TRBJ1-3	CASSEVVGNTIYF	TGTGCCAGCAGCGAGGTAGTAGGAAACACCATATATTTT
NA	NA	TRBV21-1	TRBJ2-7	CASSGRTVVYEQYF	TGTGCCAGCAGCGGTCGGACAGTAGTCTACGAGCAGTACTTC
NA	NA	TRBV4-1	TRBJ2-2	CASSQGGATGELFF	TGCGCCAGCAGCCAAGGGGGGGCCACCGGGGAGCTGTTTTTT